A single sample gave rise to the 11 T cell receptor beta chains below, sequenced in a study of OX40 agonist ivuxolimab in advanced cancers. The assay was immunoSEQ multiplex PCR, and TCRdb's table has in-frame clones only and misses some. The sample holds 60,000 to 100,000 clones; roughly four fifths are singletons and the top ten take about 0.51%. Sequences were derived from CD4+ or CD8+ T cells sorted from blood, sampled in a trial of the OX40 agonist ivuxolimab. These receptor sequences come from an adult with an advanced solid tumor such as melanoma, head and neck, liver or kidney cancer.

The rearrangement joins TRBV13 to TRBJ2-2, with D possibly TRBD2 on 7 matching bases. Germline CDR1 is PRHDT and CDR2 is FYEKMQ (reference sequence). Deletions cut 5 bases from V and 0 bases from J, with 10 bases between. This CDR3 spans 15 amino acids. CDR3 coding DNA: TGTGCCAGCAGCCGGGGGGCGCCGAACACCGGGGAGCTGTTTTTT. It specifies CASSRGAPNTGELFF.

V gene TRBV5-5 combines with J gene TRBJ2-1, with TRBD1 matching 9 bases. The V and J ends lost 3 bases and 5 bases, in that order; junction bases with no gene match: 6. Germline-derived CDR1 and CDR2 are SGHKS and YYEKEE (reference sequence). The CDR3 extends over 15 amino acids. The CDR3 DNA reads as TGTGCCAGCAGCTCGGGACAGGGCGTGGACAATGAGCAGTTCTTC. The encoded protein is CASSSGQGVDNEQFF.

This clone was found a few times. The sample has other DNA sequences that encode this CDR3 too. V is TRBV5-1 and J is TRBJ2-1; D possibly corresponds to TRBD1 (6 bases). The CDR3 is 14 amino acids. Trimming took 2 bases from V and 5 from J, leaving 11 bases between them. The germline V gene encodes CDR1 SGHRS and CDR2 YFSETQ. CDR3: CASSLGQGNNEQFF. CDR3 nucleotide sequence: TGCGCCAGCAGCTTAGGCCAGGGGAACAATGAGCAGTTCTTC.

In DNA, the CDR3 is TGCGCCAGCAGCCAAGCAGGGGGGACCACAGATACGCAGTATTTT. The encoded protein is CASSQAGGTTDTQYF. The chain couples TRBV4-3 to TRBJ2-3, with D tentatively TRBD1 (7 bases). Germline lookup yields CDR1 LGHNA and CDR2 YSLEER. V was shortened by 1 base and J by 2 bases, with 10 bases between the two germline ends. This CDR3 comprises 15 residues.

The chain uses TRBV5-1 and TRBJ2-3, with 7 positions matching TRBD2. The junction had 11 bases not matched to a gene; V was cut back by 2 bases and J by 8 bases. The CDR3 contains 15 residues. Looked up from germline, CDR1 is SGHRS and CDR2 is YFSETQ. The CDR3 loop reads CASSFEGGPSPTQYF. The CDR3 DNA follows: TGCGCCAGCAGCTTCGAGGGAGGGCCTTCCCCTACGCAGTATTTT.

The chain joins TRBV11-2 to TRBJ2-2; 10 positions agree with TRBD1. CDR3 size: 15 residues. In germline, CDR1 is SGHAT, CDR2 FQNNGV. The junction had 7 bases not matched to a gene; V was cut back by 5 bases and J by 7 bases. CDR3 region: CASSQTGGRIGELFF. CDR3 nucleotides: TGTGCCAGCAGCCAGACAGGGGGCCGTATCGGGGAGCTGTTTTTT. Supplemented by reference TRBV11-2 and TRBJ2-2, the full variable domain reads EAGVAQSPRYKIIEKRQSVAFWCNPISGHATLYWYQQILGQGPKLLIQFQNNGVVDDSQLPKDRFSAERLKGVDSTLKIQPAKLEDSAVYLCASSQTGGRIGELFFGEGSRLTVL.

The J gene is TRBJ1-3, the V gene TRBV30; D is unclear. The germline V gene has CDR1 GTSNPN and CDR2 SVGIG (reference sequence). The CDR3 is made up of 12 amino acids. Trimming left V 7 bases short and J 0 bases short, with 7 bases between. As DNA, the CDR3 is TGTGCCTCATCCTACTCTGGAAACACCATATATTTT. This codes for CASSYSGNTIYF. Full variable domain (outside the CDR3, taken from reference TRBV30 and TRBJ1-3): SQTIHQWPATLVQPVGSPLSLECTVEGTSNPNLYWYRQAAGRGLQLLFYSVGIGQISSEVPQNLSASRPQDRQFILSSKKLLLSDSGFYLCASSYSGNTIYFGEGSWLTVV.

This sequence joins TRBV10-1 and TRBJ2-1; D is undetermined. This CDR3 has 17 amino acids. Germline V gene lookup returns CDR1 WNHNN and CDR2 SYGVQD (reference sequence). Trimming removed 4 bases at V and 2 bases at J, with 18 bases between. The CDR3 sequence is CASSVFCRVRAYNEQFF. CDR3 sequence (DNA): TGCGCCAGCAGTGTTTTTTGTCGGGTACGAGCCTACAATGAGCAGTTCTTC.

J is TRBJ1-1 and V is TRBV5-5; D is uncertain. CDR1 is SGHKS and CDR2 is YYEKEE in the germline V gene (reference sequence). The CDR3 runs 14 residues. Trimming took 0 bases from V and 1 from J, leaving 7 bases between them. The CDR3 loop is CASSLGPPNTEAFF. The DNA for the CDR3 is TGTGCCAGCAGCTTGGGTCCCCCGAACACTGAAGCTTTCTTT.

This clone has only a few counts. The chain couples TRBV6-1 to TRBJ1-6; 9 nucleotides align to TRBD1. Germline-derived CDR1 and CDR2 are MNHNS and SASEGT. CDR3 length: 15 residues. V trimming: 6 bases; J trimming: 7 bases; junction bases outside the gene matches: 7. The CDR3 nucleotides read TGTGCCAGCAGAGAACAGGGGGCTCCGAATTCACCCCTCCACTTT. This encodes CASREQGAPNSPLHF.

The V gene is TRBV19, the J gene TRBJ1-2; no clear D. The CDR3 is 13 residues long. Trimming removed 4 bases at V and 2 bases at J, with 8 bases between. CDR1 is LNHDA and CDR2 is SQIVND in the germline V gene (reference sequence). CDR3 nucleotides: TGTGCCAGTAGTACCGGGCCCAACTATGGCTACACCTTC. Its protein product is CASSTGPNYGYTF.